One sample yielded the 31 T cell receptor beta chains listed below, sequenced in a study of cytomegalovirus exposure and HLA in healthy donors. Vbeta (60) and Jbeta (13) primers were used in the PCR. TCRdb's table, derived via immunoSEQ multiplex PCR, lists solely in-frame clones and lacks some. The sample includes around 120,000 clones, 75% to 90% of them seen just once. The sample was PBMCs. These receptors all stem from a male donor in good health and CMV-seronegative.

Comment on this clone: Relative to the germline gene, one junction end is altered; a read error may explain this. V and J are TRBV7-9 and TRBJ1-2; D not certain. The V gene's germline CDR1 is SEHNR and CDR2 FQNEAQ (reference sequence). The CDR3 contains 13 residues. The CDR3 DNA reads TGTTCCAGCAGCTTAGGAGGAGTCTATGGCTACACCTTC. It encodes CSSSLGGVYGYTF. Based on the CDR3 plus reference TRBV7-9 and TRBJ1-2, the full variable domain is DTGVSQNPRHKITKRGQNVTFRCDPISEHNRLYWYRQTLGQGPEFLTYFQNEAQLEKSRLLSDRFSAERPKGSFSTLEIQRTEQGDSAMYLCSSSLGGVYGYTFGSGTRLTVV.

This clone was seen only a few times. The chain carries TRBV9 and TRBJ2-1, with 7 bases matching TRBD2. J gave up 9 bases and V 0 bases, and 6 bases lay outside the gene matches. The CDR3 extends over 14 amino acids. CDR1 and CDR2 from the germline V gene are SGDLS and YYNGEE. As DNA, the CDR3 is TGTGCCAGCAGCGTAGGGGGGGGTTTGGGTGAGCAGTTCTTC. This translates into CASSVGGGLGEQFF.

The chain combines TRBV6-5 with TRBJ2-5; 8 bases are shared with TRBD1. The CDR3 has 16 amino acids. The V gene end was trimmed by 0 bases and the J gene end by 3 bases; junction bases not matched to a gene: 6. The germline V gene has CDR1 MNHEY and CDR2 SVGAGI. The CDR3 spells CASSYSPRDRKETQYF. CDR3 in DNA: TGTGCCAGCAGTTACTCCCCAAGGGACAGGAAAGAGACCCAGTACTTC.

The chain employs TRBV5-1 and TRBJ1-1; 7 bases are shared with TRBD1. V shed 3 bases, J shed 0 bases, and the junction held 5 bases outside the gene matches. Germline lookup yields CDR1 SGHRS and CDR2 YFSETQ. The CDR3 covers 15 residues. The DNA for the CDR3 is TGCGCCAGCAGCTACGGGACAGAGATGAACACTGAAGCTTTCTTT. It yields the protein CASSYGTEMNTEAFF.

This clone showed up just a few times. The V and J genes are TRBV13 and TRBJ1-1, with 10 nucleotides matching TRBD1. This CDR3 has 14 amino acids. Germline-derived CDR1 and CDR2 are PRHDT and FYEKMQ (reference sequence). The V and J ends lost 2 bases and 4 bases, in that order; junction bases with no gene match: 1. The CDR3 sequence is CASSLRTGGTEAFF. The CDR3 DNA reads as TGTGCCAGCAGCTTACGGACAGGGGGCACTGAAGCTTTCTTT. Looking up the rest from reference TRBV13 and TRBJ1-1 gives the full variable domain: AAGVIQSPRHLIKEKRETATLKCYPIPRHDTVYWYQQGPGQDPQFLISFYEKMQSDKGSIPDRFSAQQFSDYHSELNMSSLELGDSALYFCASSLRTGGTEAFFGQGTRLTVV.

The gene calls are TRBV2 and TRBJ1-5, with 10 positions matching TRBD1. The CDR3 sequence is 15 residues long. V lost 8 bases, J lost 7 bases, and 11 bases stayed unmatched. The germline gives CDR1 SNHLY, CDR2 FYNNEI. CDR3 sequence: CASGRTGGSSQPQHF. DNA for the CDR3: TGTGCCAGCGGCAGGACAGGGGGTAGTAGCCAGCCCCAGCATTTT.

In this sample, this clone is medium-sized (0.01 to 0.1%). V usage is TRBV25-1 and J usage is TRBJ1-1; 10 bases map to TRBD1. Per germline, CDR1 MGHDK and CDR2 SYGVNS. Losses at the gene ends were 7 bases for V and 5 bases for J; bases not matched to a gene: 7. This CDR3 contains 14 residues. This CDR3 is CASTDGTGVTEAFF. CDR3 DNA: TGTGCCAGCACCGACGGGACAGGGGTGACTGAAGCTTTCTTT.

The chain combines TRBV29-1 with TRBJ2-5, with 11 bases that match TRBD2. Germline V lookup: CDR1 SQVTM, CDR2 ANQGSEA. The ends lost 5 bases at V and 2 bases at J; junction bases unmatched: 7. CDR3 length: 15 residues. CDR3 in amino acids: CSVFPGLAGQETQYF. The CDR3 nucleotides read TGCAGCGTTTTCCCAGGACTAGCGGGTCAAGAGACCCAGTACTTC.

The chain couples TRBV4-3 to TRBJ2-3; 10 positions match TRBD2. Germline trimming cut 1 base from V and 2 bases from J; bases unmatched to any gene: 21. This CDR3 is built from 22 residues. Germline lookup yields CDR1 LGHNA and CDR2 YSLEER. The CDR3 sequence: CASSQVMGSGAGGPVPTDTQYF. In DNA form, the CDR3 reads TGCGCCAGCAGCCAAGTAATGGGAAGTGGAGCGGGGGGGCCAGTCCCCACAGATACGCAGTATTTT.

The chain has TRBV5-1 and TRBJ1-1; 9 nucleotides line up with TRBD1. Germline CDR1 SGHRS, CDR2 YFSETQ. V was clipped by 4 bases and J by 0 bases; unmatched bases: 7. The CDR3 is 16 amino acids. The CDR3 loop reads CASSAWTGAMNTEAFF. In DNA, the CDR3 is TGCGCCAGCAGCGCATGGACAGGGGCGATGAACACTGAAGCTTTCTTT.

This clone was counted a few times. The chain employs TRBV13 and TRBJ2-1; D ambiguous. The CDR3 is 12 amino acids. Germline V gene sequence: CDR1 PRHDT, CDR2 FYEKMQ (reference sequence). V lost 4 bases and J lost 6, with 7 bases in between. The CDR3 spells CASSWRGNEQFF. The CDR3 DNA reads TGTGCCAGCAGCTGGAGAGGCAATGAGCAGTTCTTC.

The CDR3, as DNA: TGTGCCAGCAGCGTAGTTAACTTGGACAGGGTGAACACTGAAGCTTTCTTT. It codes for CASSVVNLDRVNTEAFF. The chain combines TRBV25-1 with TRBJ1-1; 8 bases line up with TRBD1. With V trimmed by 6 bases and J by 0 bases, 12 bases remained unmatched. The germline CDR1 and CDR2 sequences are MGHDK and SYGVNS. This CDR3 contains 17 residues.

This chain links TRBV25-1 with TRBJ2-5; 10 bases align to TRBD2. The CDR3 consists of 16 residues. V was pared by 3 bases and J by 1 base, with 5 bases of the junction left unmatched. CDR1 MGHDK and CDR2 SYGVNS come from the germline V gene. This CDR3 is CASSDWTSGAQETQYF. CDR3 bases: TGTGCCAGCAGTGATTGGACTAGCGGAGCCCAAGAGACCCAGTACTTC.

The rearrangement joins TRBV11-2 to TRBJ2-7, with 9 bases lining up with TRBD1. Germline V gene lookup returns CDR1 SGHAT and CDR2 FQNNGV. This CDR3 has 18 residues. With 0 bases clipped from V and 3 bases from J, the junction kept 12 bases outside the gene matches. The CDR3 DNA follows: TGTGCCAGCAGCTTAGACCCTTCGACGGGACAGGGCTTCTACGAGCAGTACTTC. Amino acid sequence: CASSLDPSTGQGFYEQYF.

In nucleotides, the CDR3 is TGTGCCAGCAGCTTACGGACTAGCGGGAGAGGGACCGGGGAGCTGTTTTTT. Its translation is CASSLRTSGRGTGELFF. The chain recombines TRBV7-7 with TRBJ2-2; 13 nucleotides line up with TRBD2. Looked up from germline, CDR1 is SSHAT and CDR2 is FNYEAQ (reference sequence). This CDR3 is 17 amino acids long. V lost 2 bases to trimming and J lost 5 bases; unmatched junction nucleotides: 5.

This clone was counted a few times. The rearrangement joins TRBV6-5 to TRBJ2-2; D gene unclear. With 4 bases removed from V and 8 bases from J, the gap between germline ends came to 11 bases. From germline, CDR1 is MNHEY and CDR2 SVGAGI. CDR3 length: 13 amino acids. CDR3 amino acids: CASSSAITGELFF. In DNA, the CDR3 is TGTGCCAGCAGTTCCGCCATCACAGGGGAGCTGTTTTTT.

The rearrangement uses TRBV5-4 and TRBJ2-1; 12 bases line up with TRBD2. The germline V gene encodes CDR1 SGHNT and CDR2 YYREEE (reference sequence). This CDR3 is 18 amino acids long. The junction had 11 bases not matched to a gene; V was cut back by 4 bases and J by 3 bases. CDR3 nucleotides: TGTGCCAGCAGCCCGGTAGGGACTAGCGGGCTTAACTACAATGAGCAGTTCTTC. Its protein is CASSPVGTSGLNYNEQFF. The full variable domain, in which reference TRBV5-4 and TRBJ2-1 provide the parts outside the CDR3, is ETGVTQSPTHLIKTRGQQVTLRCSSQSGHNTVSWYQQALGQGPQFIFQYYREEENGRGNFPPRFSGLQFPNYSSELNVNALELDDSALYLCASSPVGTSGLNYNEQFFGPGTRLTVL.

The genes are TRBV15 and TRBJ1-3; D unresolved. CDR3 length: 13 amino acids. V dropped 1 base and J dropped 8 bases, with 9 bases sitting between them. Germline loops: CDR1 LNHNV, CDR2 YYDKDF (reference sequence). CDR3 in amino acids: CATSRARGDTIYF. The CDR3 nucleotides read TGTGCCACCAGCAGAGCTCGCGGGGACACCATATATTTT. Complete variable domain (other parts from reference TRBV15 and TRBJ1-3): DAMVIQNPRYQVTQFGKPVTLSCSQTLNHNVMYWYQQKSSQAPKLLFHYYDKDFNNEADTPDNFQSRRPNTSFCFLDIRSPGLGDTAMYLCATSRARGDTIYFGEGSWLTVV.

The chain links TRBV12-1 to TRBJ2-7; TRBD1 is taken as the D call from the table, unchecked against the DNA. TRBV12-1 is classified as a pseudogene. The CDR3 loop spans 14 amino acids. The CDR3 loop is CASSFRDTTYEQYF. The CDR3 DNA is TGTGCCAGCAGCTTCCGGGACACAACCTACGAGCAGTACTTC.

This CDR3 is CASRRGIFESYEQYF. The DNA for the CDR3 is TGTGCCAGCAGAAGGGGCATATTCGAGTCCTACGAGCAGTACTTC. V usage is TRBV6-1 and J usage is TRBJ2-7, with a possible D match to TRBD1 (5 bases). The ends were cut back, 6 bases at V and 1 base at J, with 16 bases in the middle. Germline-derived CDR1 and CDR2 are MNHNS and SASEGT. CDR3 length: 15 amino acids.

For this clone: One end of the junction does not line up with germline, which may come from a read error. The chain couples TRBV4-1 to TRBJ2-1; 10 bases line up with TRBD2. The CDR3 consists of 16 residues. Germline loops: CDR1 MGHRA, CDR2 YSYEKL. CDR3 sequence reads: CASSPTTSGDANEQFF. CDR3 sequence (DNA): TGTGCCAGCAGCCCTACAACTAGCGGGGATGCCAATGAGCAGTTCTTC.

This clone was recorded a few times. The chain is built from TRBV2 and TRBJ2-7, with D possibly being TRBD1 (6 bases). CDR3 length: 13 residues. Germline CDR1 is SNHLY and CDR2 is FYNNEI. Trimming stripped 2 bases from V and 3 bases from J, with 8 bases between. CDR3 DNA: TGTGCCAGCAGTGAACAGGGACACTACGAGCAGTACTTC. This gives the protein CASSEQGHYEQYF.

The gene calls are TRBV5-1 and TRBJ2-1; maybe TRBD1 (5 bases). The CDR3 totals 15 residues. Germline V gene lookup returns CDR1 SGHRS and CDR2 YFSETQ. Trimming took off 7 bases at V and 0 bases at J, with 14 bases between the two ends. The CDR3 nucleotides are TGCGCCAGCTTTGCCACAGGCCGCTCCTACAATGAGCAGTTCTTC. It encodes CASFATGRSYNEQFF.

A remark on this clone: An end of the junction does not agree with germline; a read error may underlie this. The CDR3 DNA is TGTGCCAGCAGTGAAGCCGGAAGAGGGGGCGTCGGGCACCGGGGAGCTGTTTTT. Amino acid sequence: CASSEAGRGGVGHRGAVF. V usage is TRBV6-1 and J usage is TRBJ2-2; 7 bases match TRBD1. The germline gives CDR1 MNHNS, CDR2 SASEGT. The CDR3 covers 18 residues.

The genes are TRBV13 and TRBJ1-1; D is unclear. The germline gives CDR1 PRHDT, CDR2 FYEKMQ (reference sequence). V was shortened by 5 bases and J by 1 base, with 11 bases between the two germline ends. This CDR3 contains 14 residues. The CDR3: CASSRPTGNTEAFF. The CDR3 bases are TGTGCCAGCAGCCGACCGACTGGGAACACTGAAGCTTTCTTT. Full variable domain (outside the CDR3, taken from reference TRBV13 and TRBJ1-1): AAGVIQSPRHLIKEKRETATLKCYPIPRHDTVYWYQQGPGQDPQFLISFYEKMQSDKGSIPDRFSAQQFSDYHSELNMSSLELGDSALYFCASSRPTGNTEAFFGQGTRLTVV.

The rearrangement uses TRBV7-8 and TRBJ2-7, with a tentative D call TRBD1 (6 bases). This CDR3 spans 15 amino acids. The germline V gene has CDR1 SGHVS and CDR2 FQNEAQ. Deletions cut 1 base from V and 2 bases from J, with 12 bases between. CDR3 sequence reads: CASSLETGSTYEQYF. For the CDR3, the DNA is TGTGCCAGCAGCTTAGAGACAGGAAGTACCTACGAGCAGTACTTC. The variable domain in full, with the rest retrieved from reference TRBV7-8 and TRBJ2-7, is GAGVSQSPRYKVAKRGQDVALRCDPISGHVSLFWYQQALGQGPEFLTYFQNEAQLDKSGLPSDRFFAERPEGSVSTLKIQRTQQEDSAVYLCASSLETGSTYEQYFGPGTRLTVT.

As regards this clone: At one of its ends the junction is not consistent with the germline gene, which may arise from a read error. The V and J genes are TRBV7-9 and TRBJ1-2, with 8 bases identical to TRBD1. Germline CDR1 and CDR2: SEHNR and FQNEAQ (reference sequence). The CDR3 covers 17 residues. Here the CDR3 reads CSSSLAALDRADYGYTF. In DNA form, the CDR3 reads TGTTCCAGCAGCTTAGCGGCCCTGGACAGGGCGGACTATGGCTACACCTTC.

This chain joins TRBV30 and TRBJ2-4; weak D call: TRBD1 (6 bases). The CDR3 length is 13 residues. CDR1 and CDR2 from the germline V gene are GTSNPN and SVGIG (reference sequence). Between the trimmed V and J ends, which lost 0 bases and 12 bases, there was a span of 15 bases. The CDR3 spells CAWSVGGPDSQYF. The CDR3 nucleotides are TGTGCCTGGAGTGTGGGCGGGCCGGACAGTCAGTACTTC.

CDR3 region: CASSRVPVAGGSTDTQYF. CDR3 nucleotide sequence: TGTGCCAGCTCCCGTGTTCCAGTAGCGGGGGGTAGCACAGATACGCAGTATTTT. The chain combines TRBV18 with TRBJ2-3; 10 bases line up with TRBD2. This CDR3 is built from 18 residues. The junction had 12 bases not matched to a gene; V was cut back by 6 bases and J by 0 bases. Per the germline V gene, CDR1 is KGHSH and CDR2 is LQKENI.

This clone came up once. This sequence joins TRBV11-2 and TRBJ2-3, with 7 nucleotides matching TRBD2. In germline, CDR1 is SGHAT, CDR2 FQNNGV. There are 15 residues in the CDR3. J gave up 4 bases and V 6 bases, and 10 bases lay outside the gene matches. DNA for the CDR3: TGTGCCAGCAGGTCGACTACTAGCGTCGCAGATACGCAGTATTTT. Translating gives CASRSTTSVADTQYF. The entire variable domain, with the rest obtained from reference TRBV11-2 and TRBJ2-3, is as follows: EAGVAQSPRYKIIEKRQSVAFWCNPISGHATLYWYQQILGQGPKLLIQFQNNGVVDDSQLPKDRFSAERLKGVDSTLKIQPAKLEDSAVYLCASRSTTSVADTQYFGPGTRLTVL.

This chain joins TRBV5-4 and TRBJ1-2, with D possibly being TRBD1 (5 bases). Trimming took 3 bases from V and 4 from J, leaving 13 bases between them. Germline V CDR1 and CDR2: SGHNT, YYREEE (reference sequence). The CDR3 is 14 amino acids. CDR3 in amino acids: CASSSGGGFYGYTF. CDR3 DNA: TGTGCCAGCAGCTCTGGGGGGGGTTTCTATGGCTACACCTTC.